A single sample gave rise to the 7 T cell receptor beta chains below, sequenced in a study of beta chain features in type 1 diabetes. General study findings and limits: Researchers report that Type 1 diabetes patients had moderately but significantly shorter TCRB CDR3s across all four CD4+ subsets.

Every isolated RNA sample was fully reverse transcribed, so sequencing captured expressed TCRB transcripts. The method was immunoSEQ multiplex PCR; TCRdb's version includes in-frame clones alone and lacks a portion of them. This table holds hundreds of thousands of clones, roughly 13% found once. Their specific antigens are unknown. Sequences were obtained from naive CD4+ T cells from blood. These receptors came from a young man with type 1 diabetes.

J is TRBJ2-3 and V is TRBV7-3; the D gene could be TRBD1 or TRBD2 (5 bases each). CDR1 SGHTA and CDR2 FQGTGA come from the germline V gene. The V end was cut by 3 bases, the J end by 1 base, with 8 bases between. The CDR3 length is 14 residues. The CDR3 bases are TGTGCCAGCAGCTTGATGGGGGGCACAGATACGCAGTATTTT. Amino acids: CASSLMGGTDTQYF.

The chain carries TRBV9 and TRBJ2-1, with 8 bases fitting TRBD1. Germline V lookup: CDR1 SGDLS, CDR2 YYNGEE. The CDR3 is made up of 14 amino acids. The V segment lost 3 bases and the J segment 5 bases; nucleotides outside the gene matches: 4. CDR3: CASSGQGFNNEQFF. As DNA, the CDR3 is TGTGCCAGCAGCGGACAGGGGTTCAACAATGAGCAGTTCTTC.

A note on this clone: This CDR3 is also generated by other DNA sequences in the sample. J is TRBJ2-3 and V is TRBV7-3; no clear D gene. With 5 bases removed from V and 2 bases from J, the gap between germline ends came to 8 bases. CDR1 SGHTA and CDR2 FQGTGA come from the germline V gene. The CDR3 is made up of 13 amino acids. The CDR3 protein is CASSPRPTDTQYF. The CDR3 DNA reads TGTGCCAGCAGCCCACGCCCCACAGATACGCAGTATTTT.

CDR3 loop: CATGTAGRETQYF. The CDR3 nucleotides read TGTGCCACCGGGACTGCAGGGCGGGAGACCCAGTACTTC. The chain employs TRBV6-5 and TRBJ2-5; D may be TRBD2 (6 bases). Germline V gene sequence: CDR1 MNHEY, CDR2 SVGAGI. Trimming removed 10 bases at V and 5 bases at J, with 17 bases between. The CDR3 extends over 13 amino acids.

The rearrangement links TRBV5-6 to TRBJ1-5; the D is unclear. CDR1 SGHDT and CDR2 YYEEEE come from the germline V gene. CDR3 length equals 13 residues. The V and J ends lost 3 bases and 4 bases respectively, with 8 bases between them. The CDR3 nucleotides read TGTGCCAGCAGCTCTACTACGAATCAGCCCCAGCATTTT. Encoded protein: CASSSTTNQPQHF.

The chain joins TRBV7-9 to TRBJ1-5; a possible D gene is TRBD1 (5 bases). CDR3 length equals 16 residues. The V end lost 4 bases, the J end lost 1 base, and 14 bases lay between the germline ends. CDR1 SEHNR and CDR2 FQNEAQ come from the germline V gene (reference sequence). The CDR3: CASSSMAGLSNQPQHF. For the CDR3, the DNA is TGTGCCAGCAGCTCCATGGCAGGGCTGAGCAATCAGCCCCAGCATTTT.

J is TRBJ2-3 and V is TRBV30; 9 bases map to TRBD1. V gave up 2 bases and J gave up 1 base; unmatched junction bases: 4. This CDR3 region has 15 residues. In germline, CDR1 is GTSNPN, CDR2 SVGIG (reference sequence). CDR3 bases: TGTGCCTGGAGTACAGGGGGCAAGGGCACAGATACGCAGTATTTT. This gives the protein CAWSTGGKGTDTQYF. Filled out from reference TRBV30 and TRBJ2-3, the complete variable domain reads SQTIHQWPATLVQPVGSPLSLECTVEGTSNPNLYWYRQAAGRGLQLLFYSVGIGQISSEVPQNLSASRPQDRQFILSSKKLLLSDSGFYLCAWSTGGKGTDTQYFGPGTRLTVL.